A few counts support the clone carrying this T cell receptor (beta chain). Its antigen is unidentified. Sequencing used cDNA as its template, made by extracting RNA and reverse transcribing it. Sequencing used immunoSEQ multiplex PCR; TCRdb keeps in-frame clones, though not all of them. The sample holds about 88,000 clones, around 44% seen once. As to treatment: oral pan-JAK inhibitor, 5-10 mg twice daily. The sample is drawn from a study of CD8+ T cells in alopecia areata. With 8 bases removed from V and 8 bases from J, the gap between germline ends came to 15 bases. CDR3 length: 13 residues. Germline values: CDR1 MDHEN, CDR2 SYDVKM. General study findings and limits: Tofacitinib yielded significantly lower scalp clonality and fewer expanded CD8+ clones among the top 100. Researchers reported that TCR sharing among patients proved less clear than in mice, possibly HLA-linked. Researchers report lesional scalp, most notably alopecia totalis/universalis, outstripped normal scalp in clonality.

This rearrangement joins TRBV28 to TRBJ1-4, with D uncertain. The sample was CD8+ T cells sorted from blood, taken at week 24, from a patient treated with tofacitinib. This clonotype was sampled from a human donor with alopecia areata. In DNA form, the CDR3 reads TGTGCCAGCGCCCCGGATCTAGGGGAAAAACTGTTTTTT. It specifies CASAPDLGEKLFF.